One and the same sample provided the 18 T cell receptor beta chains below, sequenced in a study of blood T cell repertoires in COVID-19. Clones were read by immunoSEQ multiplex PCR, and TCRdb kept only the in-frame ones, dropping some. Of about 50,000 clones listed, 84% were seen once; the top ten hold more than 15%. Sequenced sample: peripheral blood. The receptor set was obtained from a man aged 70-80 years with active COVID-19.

The CDR3 sequence is CSASWGLADHRPPREQYF. The CDR3 nucleotides are TGCAGTGCTAGTTGGGGACTAGCGGACCACCGTCCTCCTCGGGAGCAGTACTTC. The rearrangement uses TRBV20-1 and TRBJ2-7, with TRBD2 matching over 11 bases. Unmatched junction bases numbered 20, after V lost 3 bases and J lost 7 bases. CDR3 length equals 18 residues. Germline CDR1 DFQATT, CDR2 SNEGSKA (reference sequence).

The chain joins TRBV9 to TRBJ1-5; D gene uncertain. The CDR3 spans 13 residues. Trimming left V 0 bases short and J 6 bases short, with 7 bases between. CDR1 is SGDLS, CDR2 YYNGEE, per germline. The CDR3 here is CASSVASGQPQHF. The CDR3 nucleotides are TGTGCCAGCAGCGTAGCTAGTGGTCAGCCCCAGCATTTT.

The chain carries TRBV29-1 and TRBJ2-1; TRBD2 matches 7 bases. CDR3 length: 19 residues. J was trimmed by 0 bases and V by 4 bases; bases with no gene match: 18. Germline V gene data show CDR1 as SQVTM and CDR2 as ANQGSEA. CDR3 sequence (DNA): TGCAGCGTTGTTTTGAATGGGGCTAGCGGCAAGAGCTCCTACAATGAGCAGTTCTTC. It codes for CSVVLNGASGKSSYNEQFF.

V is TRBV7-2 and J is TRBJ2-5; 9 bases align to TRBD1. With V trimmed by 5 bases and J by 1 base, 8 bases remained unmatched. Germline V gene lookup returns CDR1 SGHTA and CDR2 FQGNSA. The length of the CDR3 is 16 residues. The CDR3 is CASSPRGQGSQETQYF. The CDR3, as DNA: TGTGCCAGCAGCCCCAGGGGACAGGGTTCCCAAGAGACCCAGTACTTC.

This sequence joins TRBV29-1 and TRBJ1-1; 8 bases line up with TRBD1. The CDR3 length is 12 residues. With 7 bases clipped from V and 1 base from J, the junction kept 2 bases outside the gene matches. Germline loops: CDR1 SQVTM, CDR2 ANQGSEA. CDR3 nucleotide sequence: TGCAGCGCCGGACAGGGGAACACTGAAGCTTTCTTT. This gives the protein CSAGQGNTEAFF.

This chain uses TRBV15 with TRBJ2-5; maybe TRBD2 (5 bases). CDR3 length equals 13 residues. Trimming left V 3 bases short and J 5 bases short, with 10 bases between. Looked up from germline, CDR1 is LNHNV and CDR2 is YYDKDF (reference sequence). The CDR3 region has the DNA TGTGCCACCAGCAGCGGGATAAGGGAGACCCAGTACTTC. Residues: CATSSGIRETQYF.

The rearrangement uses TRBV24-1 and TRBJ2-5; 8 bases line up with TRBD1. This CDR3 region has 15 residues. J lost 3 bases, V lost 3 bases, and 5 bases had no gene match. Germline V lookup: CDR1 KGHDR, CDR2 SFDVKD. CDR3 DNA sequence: TGTGCCACCAGTGATCAAAGACAGGGGAAAGAGACCCAGTACTTC. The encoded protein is CATSDQRQGKETQYF.

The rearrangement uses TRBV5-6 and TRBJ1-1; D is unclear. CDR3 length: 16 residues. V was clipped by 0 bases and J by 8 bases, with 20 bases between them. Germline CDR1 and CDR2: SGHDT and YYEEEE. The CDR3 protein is CASSLDGLGRGREAFF. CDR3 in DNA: TGTGCCAGCAGCTTGGACGGATTAGGACGCGGGCGCGAAGCTTTCTTT.

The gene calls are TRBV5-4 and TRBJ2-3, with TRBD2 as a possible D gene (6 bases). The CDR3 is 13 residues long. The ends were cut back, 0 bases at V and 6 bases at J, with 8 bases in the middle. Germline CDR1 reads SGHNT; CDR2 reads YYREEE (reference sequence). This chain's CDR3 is CASSLEREDTQYF. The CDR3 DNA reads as TGTGCCAGCAGCTTGGAACGGGAGGATACGCAGTATTTT.

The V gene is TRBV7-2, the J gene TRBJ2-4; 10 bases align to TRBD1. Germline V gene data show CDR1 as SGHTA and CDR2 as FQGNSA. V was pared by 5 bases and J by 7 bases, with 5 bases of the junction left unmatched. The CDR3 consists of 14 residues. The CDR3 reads CASSRGQGWNIQYF. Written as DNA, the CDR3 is TGTGCCAGCAGCAGGGGACAGGGGTGGAACATTCAGTACTTC.

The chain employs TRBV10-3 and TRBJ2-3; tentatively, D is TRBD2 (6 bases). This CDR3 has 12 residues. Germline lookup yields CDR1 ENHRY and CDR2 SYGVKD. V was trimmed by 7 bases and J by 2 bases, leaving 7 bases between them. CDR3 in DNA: TGTGCCATCATGGGACTCACAGATACGCAGTATTTT. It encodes CAIMGLTDTQYF.

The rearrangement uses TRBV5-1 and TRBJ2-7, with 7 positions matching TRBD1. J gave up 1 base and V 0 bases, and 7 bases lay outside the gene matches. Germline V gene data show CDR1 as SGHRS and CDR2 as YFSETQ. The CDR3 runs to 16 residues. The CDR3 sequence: CASSLGGTAESYEQYF. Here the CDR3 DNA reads TGCGCCAGCAGCTTGGGGGGGACAGCGGAGTCCTACGAGCAGTACTTC.

CDR3 amino acids: CASSFRESENEQFF. The CDR3, as DNA: TGTGCCAGCAGCTTTCGGGAGAGTGAAAATGAGCAGTTCTTC. V usage is TRBV5-4 and J usage is TRBJ2-1; maybe TRBD2 (6 bases). The V gene's germline CDR1 is SGHNT and CDR2 YYREEE (reference sequence). V lost 2 bases to trimming and J lost 7 bases, with 13 bases between them. The CDR3 totals 14 residues. Together with reference TRBV5-4 and TRBJ2-1, the CDR3 gives the full variable domain: ETGVTQSPTHLIKTRGQQVTLRCSSQSGHNTVSWYQQALGQGPQFIFQYYREEENGRGNFPPRFSGLQFPNYSSELNVNALELDDSALYLCASSFRESENEQFFGPGTRLTVL.

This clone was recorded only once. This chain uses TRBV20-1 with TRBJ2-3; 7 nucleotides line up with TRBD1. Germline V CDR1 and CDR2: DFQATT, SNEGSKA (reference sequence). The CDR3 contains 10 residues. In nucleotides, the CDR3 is TGCAGCACAGGGGAGGATACGCAGTATTTT. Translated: CSTGEDTQYF.

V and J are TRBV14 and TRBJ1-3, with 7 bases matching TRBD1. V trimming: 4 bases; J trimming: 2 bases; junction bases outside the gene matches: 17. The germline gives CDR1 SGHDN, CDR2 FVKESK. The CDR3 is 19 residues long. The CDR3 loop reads CASSPTRTGSRIPGNTIYF. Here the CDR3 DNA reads TGTGCCAGCAGCCCAACTAGGACAGGAAGTAGAATTCCTGGAAACACCATATATTTT.

This CDR3 reads CASSLSASGRKGEQFF. The CDR3 DNA sequence: TGTGCCAGCAGCCTATCGGCTAGCGGGAGAAAGGGTGAGCAGTTCTTC. The rearrangement uses TRBV4-2 and TRBJ2-1; TRBD2 matches at 10 bases. Germline trimming cut 4 bases from V and 9 bases from J; bases unmatched to any gene: 12. This CDR3 region has 16 residues. Germline V gene lookup returns CDR1 LGHNA and CDR2 YNFKEQ.

CDR3: CASSLGQGNEQYF. Here the CDR3 DNA reads TGTGCCAGCAGCTTAGGGCAGGGGAACGAGCAGTACTTC. V is TRBV7-9 and J is TRBJ2-7; tentative D call: TRBD1 (6 bases). Trimming removed 1 base from V and 5 bases from J, with 9 bases in between. The germline CDR1 and CDR2 sequences are SEHNR and FQNEAQ (reference sequence). The CDR3 is 13 amino acids.

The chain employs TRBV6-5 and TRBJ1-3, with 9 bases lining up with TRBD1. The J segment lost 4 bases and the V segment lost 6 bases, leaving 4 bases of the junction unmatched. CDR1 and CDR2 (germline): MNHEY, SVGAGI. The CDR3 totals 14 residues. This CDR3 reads CASRNRGLGNTIYF. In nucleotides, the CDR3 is TGTGCCAGCAGAAACAGGGGGCTAGGAAACACCATATATTTT.